This TCR beta chain was observed in a study of blood T cell repertoires in COVID-19. Study background: Spain, Italy and the United States supplied samples that represented acute and convalescent COVID-19. Sources were T cells, B-cell-depleted T cells, or PBMCs; the material itself was cDNA or gDNA.

The CDR3 runs 14 residues. Looked up from germline, CDR1 is LNHDA and CDR2 is SQIVND (reference sequence). V lost 6 bases and J 0 bases, leaving 12 bases between the germline ends. Only in-frame clones appear in the TCRdb table, and some are missing; sequencing was by immunoSEQ multiplex PCR. The table lists under 200,000 clones, about nine tenths of them singletons. This TCR came from a man aged 18 to 30 with active or convalescent COVID-19. Sequencing was done on a sample of peripheral blood. V is TRBV19 and J is TRBJ2-7, with D unresolved. CDR3 in amino acids: CASSQAPNSYEQYF. The CDR3 DNA reads TGTGCCAGTAGCCAAGCACCTAACTCCTACGAGCAGTACTTC.